This T cell receptor (beta chain) is from a study of cytomegalovirus exposure and HLA in healthy donors (dated by TCRdb to 2016 to 2017). About the study as a whole: According to an earlier analysis of around 600 of the donors, some 170 million T cells yielded 120 million or so unique TCR beta sequences and 276 Gb of sequence data. About 330 gigabases of sequencing data and 70 million to 100 million unique TCR sequences made up an early release that covered over 550 HLA-typed donors. Of the roughly 400 genotyped donors, roughly 76% were placed in the genetic ancestry cluster associated with self-reported Caucasian donors. The study was designed to test whether signatures of past pathogen exposure could be identified by cataloging public T cell receptors. Using immunosequencing, the study profiled T cell repertoires from 666 subjects and related those repertoires to cytomegalovirus serostatus. Along with the approximately 700-subject first cohort, a separate validation cohort of over 90 different subjects was used. To predict cytomegalovirus infection status, the study brought together high-throughput TCR immunosequencing, statistical association of individual TCRs with disease status, and machine learning. A later analysis re-examined previously published TCR beta repertoires from 600 to 700 donors and added high-resolution HLA genotyping to investigate patterns of TCR occurrence. Rather than using new phenotypic data, the later analysis identified candidate immune exposures from TCR beta sequences and from how often those sequences occurred across donors. An earlier analysis of around 580 of the donors used high-throughput TCR beta sequencing to judge whether each TCR beta V gene segment behaved as functional or pseudogenic. Donor age, sex, ethnicity and CMV serostatus were compiled alongside the repertoire data. A later genetic analysis took genome-wide SNP genotypes for about three fifths of the roughly 670 donors and used that subset as a discovery cohort. Every discovery cohort repertoire had been produced on one sequencing platform. HLA typing covered class I and class II loci at four-digit resolution. The number of typed donors differed by locus: roughly 629-640 for A, B, C, DRB1 and DQB1; approximately 540 for DQA1; approximately 610 for DPA1; and around 450 for DPB1. A handful of DR-DQ haplotypes were treated as single units for association and clustering because of strong linkage in the cohort. Across 300 to 500 genotyped donors of the cohort, an average of roughly 250,000 unique TCR beta nucleotide sequences per donor were sequenced, and 15% to 20% of those sequences were non-productive.

The cohort was made up of roughly 670 healthy bone marrow donors. At the time of sampling, all cohort members were nominally healthy, though unrecorded immune exposures were likely present. The donor tested CMV seronegative, placing the donor among the approximately 360 seronegative members of the cohort. A peripheral blood sample was collected from each donor, and TCR beta sequencing was performed on peripheral blood mononuclear cells. The Qiagen DNeasy Blood Extraction Kit was used to extract genomic DNA from the blood cell samples. Overall study outcomes, separate from this receptor: For the cohort, immune exposure information was limited to CMV serostatus. The sequencing pipeline was judged likely to have produced a cluster of highly shared sequence variants as a technical artifact. In a later analysis, the rate of TCR association differed among HLA loci, with DRB1 alleles having the most associated TCRs and HLA-C alleles having the fewest. Over 15 rarely observed V segments, including chromosome 9 orphons, were excluded from the earlier analysis of several hundred of the donors because counts were too low. A further reported finding was that TCR beta sequences accurately predicted the HLA-A and HLA-B alleles for most subjects in the first cohort. Linkage disequilibrium might explain the correlated functional status among segregating V segments, but an unknown experimental factor could not be ruled out. A later analysis found that HLA-associated TCR beta chains were more clonally expanded and had lower generation probabilities than equally common non-associated chains. The cohort was sequenced for TCR beta chains only, and without alpha or paired-chain data the features that could be detected were limited. Roughly uniform sequencing depth across donors was assumed in presence/absence analyses, although this assumption may not hold. The study listed 150 to 200 TCR beta chains as associated with cytomegalovirus. In both the original and validation cohorts, the classifier was reported to diagnose cytomegalovirus status with high specificity and sensitivity. HLA typing was unavailable for some donors at each locus, so association tests used only the typed subset. According to the authors, the approach could potentially be generalized to other disease states and immunological phenotypes. Assigning TCR associations to individual alleles was difficult when HLA alleles, especially DR and DQ, strongly co-occurred. V-gene and J-gene trimming of TCR beta chains was associated with a missense DCLRE1C variant in a later genetic analysis, and the association was replicated in an independent cohort. In an earlier analysis of about 550 of the donors, most TCR beta V segments were observed in productive rearrangements about 87% or about 30% of the time, broadly matching IMGT annotations. Most CMV-associated TCR beta chains appeared to be HLA-restricted in a later analysis, and the HLA associations seemed to be driven largely by CMV exposure. In a later genetic analysis, fewer N-insertions in productive TCRs were reported among donors in an Asian-associated ancestry cluster than the roughly 670-donor mean. In a later analysis, several top co-occurrence clusters were reported to appear linked to parvovirus B19, influenza, CMV and Epstein-Barr virus. Most TCR sequences were observed very rarely across donors, whereas some public TCRs were present in many individuals. Some IMGT-functional V segments, including TRBV6-2 and TRBV6-3, could not be told apart with the 87-base-pair reads, so those segments were excluded. At a false discovery rate of 0.05, a later analysis linked around 15,000 TCR beta sequences to specific HLA alleles. A few of the identified cytomegalovirus-associated TCR beta chains were confirmed in vitro to be specific for cytomegalovirus antigens.

Notes on this clone: No antigen is known for it. Base qualities are missing; no much larger clone stands one base away.

Library preparation employed the immunoSEQ multiplex PCR assay. For the multiplex PCR, a mixture combining 60 forward primers for TCR Vbeta segments and 13 reverse primers for TCR Jbeta segments was used. Amplification of the CDR3 region of rearranged TCR beta genes was performed with a multiplex PCR assay on genomic DNA. Amplified TCR beta libraries were sequenced as 87-base-pair reads on the Illumina HiSeq System. As for how the authors treated the data: In a later analysis, tens of millions of unique TCR beta chains were counted across the 650 to 750 repertoires, and approximately 11 million of these chains were shared by at least two donors. Raw reads were error-corrected and collapsed into unique sequences with a nearest-neighbor algorithm that merged closely related sequences to remove PCR and sequencing errors. Alignment of CDR3 sequences to IMGT reference sequences was used to assign V, D and J gene segments. For a sequence to be retained, at least a six-nucleotide match to both a V gene segment and a J gene segment was required. A rearrangement counted as productive if the CDR3 had no stop codons and remained in frame with V and J, and every other rearrangement counted as non-productive. CDR3 was defined by IMGT convention, running from the second conserved V-encoded cysteine to the conserved J-encoded phenylalanine. Sequences without an unambiguous match to a single V gene segment were excluded from the earlier analysis of a few hundred of the donors. An earlier analysis of fewer than 750 of the donors called V segments functional above 56.7% productive rearrangements and segregating when the between-donor standard deviation exceeded 5%. To diagnose cytomegalovirus status from the catalog of TCR beta chain sequences, a statistical classification framework was built. In a later analysis, V and J genes were assigned by comparing TCR nucleotide sequences against IMGT/GENE-DB human TR gene sequences. In a later analysis, CDR3 sequences and most-parsimonious VDJ recombination scenarios were assigned using the TCRdist pipeline. In a later analysis, each TCR beta chain was defined by its CDR3 amino acid sequence together with its V-gene family, and reads without a unique V-gene family were excluded. In a later analysis, 450 to 600 highly shared, low-generation-probability nucleotide sequences were removed to address suspected cross-contamination and a sequencing artifact. In a later analysis, a clonal expansion index for each public chain was calculated from normalized within-repertoire ranks of inferred template counts. Generation probabilities in a later analysis came from a VDJ recombination model fitted to out-of-frame rearrangements, and those results were checked against IGoR. Hypergeometric tests were used in a later analysis to score TCR-TCR, TCR-HLA and TCR-CMV co-occurrence, with a repertoire-size bias correction applied to the TCR pairs. To estimate false discovery rates, a later analysis permuted the HLA or CMV assignments 20 times. In a later analysis, co-occurring TCRs were grouped using DBSCAN, with TCRdist sequence similarity added in when clustering inside HLA-allele-positive subsets. Repertoires with fewer than 30,000 or more than 120,000 public chains, plus five repertoires with anomalous nucleotide sharing, were excluded from co-occurrence clustering. The source is immuneACCESS, and TCRdb retained only in-frame sequences with V and J called. Part of the clones is not carried over; for the studies checked, unresolved V genes explain less than half of this, and the remainder is unexplained. The DNA gave D and trimming, while V, J and clone size come from that table. This sample gives more than 110,000 clones in total; 65% to 80% of them show up just once. Clones ranked in the top ten supply 1.6% of the sample.

Between the V and J ends, shortened by 5 bases and 1 base respectively, the junction contains 21 bases. Measured from the cysteine to the phenylalanine, the CDR3 is 18 residues long. The DNA shown is the 54-base CDR3, in frame from base 1. The germline V gene (reference sequence) supplies CDR1 SEHNR and CDR2 FQNEAQ. This clonotype originated in a woman aged 30 to 39 in good health and CMV-seronegative. The receptor chain draws on TRBV7-9 and TRBJ1-3; a tentative D call is TRBD1 (6 bases match). The specimen sequenced was PBMCs. The CDR3 has the sequence CASSPTPIQGESGNTIYF. The DNA sequence reads TGTGCCAGCAGCCCCACCCCCATACAGGGAGAATCTGGAAACACCATATATTTT.